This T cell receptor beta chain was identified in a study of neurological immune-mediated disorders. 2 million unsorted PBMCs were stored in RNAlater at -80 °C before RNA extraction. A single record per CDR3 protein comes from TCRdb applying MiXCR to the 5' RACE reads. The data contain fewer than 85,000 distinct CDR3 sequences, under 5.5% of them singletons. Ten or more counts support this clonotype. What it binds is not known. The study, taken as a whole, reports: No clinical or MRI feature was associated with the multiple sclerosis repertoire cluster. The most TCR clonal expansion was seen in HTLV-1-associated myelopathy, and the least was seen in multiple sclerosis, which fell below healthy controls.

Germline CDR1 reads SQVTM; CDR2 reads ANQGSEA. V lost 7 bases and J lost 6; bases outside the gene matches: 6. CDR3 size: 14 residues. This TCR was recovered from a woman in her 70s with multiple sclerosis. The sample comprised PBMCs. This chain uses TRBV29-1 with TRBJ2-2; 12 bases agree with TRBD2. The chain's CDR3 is CSAEASGRAGELFF. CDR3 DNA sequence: TGCAGCGCCGAAGCTAGCGGGAGGGCCGGGGAGCTGTTTTTT.